This entry lists 18 T cell receptor beta chains sequenced from one sample in a study of CD8 T cells in ankylosing spondylitis. TCRdb recomputed calls from the 5' RACE reads with MiXCR, one row per CDR3 protein. Of 150,000 to 200,000 distinct CDR3 sequences listed, approximately 12% were seen once; the top ten hold more than 9.5%. Sequencing used blood, either unsorted or a sorted T cell fraction (not recorded which). The receptors here all came from a female donor with ankylosing spondylitis or in good health (not recorded which).

This clonotype was seen repeatedly, ten times or more. The gene calls are TRBV20-1 and TRBJ2-7; D remains ambiguous. V dropped 5 bases and J dropped 1 base, with 9 bases sitting between them. Germline V CDR1 and CDR2: DFQATT, SNEGSKA (reference sequence). The CDR3 is 12 amino acids. The CDR3 sequence is CSAPTPSYEQYF. DNA of the CDR3: TGCAGTGCTCCTACACCTTCCTACGAGCAGTACTTC.

The gene calls are TRBV5-1 and TRBJ1-1; weak D call: TRBD1 (5 bases). This CDR3 has 15 residues. Germline assignment: CDR1 SGHRS and CDR2 YFSETQ. Trimming pared 4 bases from V and 6 bases from J, leaving 19 bases between. CDR3 protein: CASSGGKGRRSEAFF. In DNA form, the CDR3 reads TGCGCCAGCAGCGGCGGCAAGGGGCGGAGGTCTGAAGCTTTCTTT.

This clonotype has ten or more counts. The chain recombines TRBV12-3 or TRBV12-4 with TRBJ1-1; D not resolved. The ends were cut back, 2 bases at V and 4 bases at J, with 8 bases in the middle. The CDR3 loop spans 13 amino acids. Here the CDR3 reads CASSLWEGTEAFF. The CDR3 DNA is TGTGCCAGCAGTTTATGGGAAGGCACTGAAGCTTTCTTT.

About this clonotype: A much more abundant neighbour one base away suggests this may be a read error. This chain joins TRBV12-3 or TRBV12-4 and TRBJ2-1; tentatively, D is TRBD1 (7 bases). The V gene lost 9 bases and the J gene lost 9 bases, with 21 bases spanning the gap. This CDR3 comprises 14 residues. The chain's CDR3 is CASAVAGQNSEQFF. CDR3 in DNA: TGTGCCAGTGCGGTGGCGGGACAGAACAGTGAGCAGTTCTTC.

With regard to this clonotype: Mismatch with germline at one junction end may stem from a read error. V gene TRBV6-1 combines with J gene TRBJ2-1; TRBD2 matches at 8 bases. From germline, CDR1 is MNHNS and CDR2 SASEGT. The CDR3 totals 15 residues. As DNA, the CDR3 is TGTGCCGGCAGGACTAGCTCGACCGGTCGGAATGAGCAGTTCTTC. Its protein is CAGRTSSTGRNEQFF.

This clonotype was found a few times. The rearrangement links TRBV15 to TRBJ2-5; 8 nucleotides match TRBD2. The V gene's germline CDR1 is LNHNV and CDR2 YYDKDF (reference sequence). The CDR3 loop spans 16 amino acids. The trim removed 1 base at V and 1 base at J, leaving 5 bases unmatched. The chain's CDR3 is CATSRVLAGSQETQYF. In nucleotides, the CDR3 is TGTGCCACCAGCAGAGTATTAGCGGGGTCCCAAGAGACCCAGTACTTC. The entire variable domain, with the rest obtained from reference TRBV15 and TRBJ2-5, is as follows: DAMVIQNPRYQVTQFGKPVTLSCSQTLNHNVMYWYQQKSSQAPKLLFHYYDKDFNNEADTPDNFQSRRPNTSFCFLDIRSPGLGDTAMYLCATSRVLAGSQETQYFGPGTRLLVL.

This chain connects TRBV7-8 to TRBJ2-3, with 12 bases matching TRBD2. The CDR3 consists of 15 residues. Germline loops: CDR1 SGHVS, CDR2 FQNEAQ. Trimming removed 5 bases from V and 4 bases from J; junction bases left unmatched: 4. The CDR3 DNA reads as TGTGCCAGCAGCCTGACTAGCGGGAGTTCAGATACGCAGTATTTT. As protein: CASSLTSGSSDTQYF.

This clonotype was observed many times. V usage is TRBV11-3 and J usage is TRBJ1-5; D gene unclear. CDR3 length: 13 amino acids. Trimming removed 0 bases from V and 6 bases from J, with 6 bases in between. Germline assignment: CDR1 SGHNT and CDR2 YENEEA. The CDR3 nucleotides are TGTGCCAGCAGCTTAGAGGAAGGTCAGCCCCAGCATTTT. It specifies CASSLEEGQPQHF.

At least ten counts were recorded for this clonotype. The CDR3 here is CASSSLSGNYGYTF. In DNA form, the CDR3 reads TGTGCCAGCAGTTCCTTATCAGGGAACTATGGCTACACCTTC. The chain links TRBV28 to TRBJ1-2; D perhaps matches TRBD1 (5 bases). The germline CDR1 and CDR2 sequences are MDHEN and SYDVKM. V lost 4 bases and J lost 2, with 11 bases in between. This CDR3 is built from 14 residues.

The gene calls are TRBV20-1 and TRBJ1-5, with unresolved D. The CDR3 contains 12 residues. Germline V lookup: CDR1 DFQATT, CDR2 SNEGSKA (reference sequence). Trimming left V 5 bases short and J 4 bases short, with 9 bases between. DNA for the CDR3: TGCAGTGCTGGGCAGCTTAATCAGCCCCAGCATTTT. Amino acid sequence: CSAGQLNQPQHF.

This clonotype was seen more than once but under ten times. The V gene is TRBV5-1, the J gene TRBJ1-1; D not resolved. Germline V CDR1 and CDR2: SGHRS, YFSETQ. The CDR3 is 12 residues long. With 0 bases removed from V and 5 bases from J, the gap between germline ends came to 5 bases. CDR3 nucleotide sequence: TGCGCCAGCAGCTTGGCAGAGACTGAAGCTTTCTTT. This codes for CASSLAETEAFF.

The chain couples TRBV7-2 to TRBJ1-3, with D possibly matching TRBD1 (6 bases). The V gene's germline CDR1 is SGHTA and CDR2 FQGNSA. This CDR3 contains 16 residues. The germline V and J ends were trimmed by 2 bases and 1 base, with 12 bases remaining between them. CDR3 in DNA: TGTGCCAGCAGCTTAACAGGGCCGACGTCTGGAAACACCATATATTTT. Encoded protein: CASSLTGPTSGNTIYF.

This chain joins TRBV14 and TRBJ2-1; perhaps TRBD2 as D (6 bases). The CDR3 sequence is 16 residues long. Trimming removed 4 bases from V and 6 bases from J, with 19 bases in between. CDR1 is SGHDN, CDR2 FVKESK, per germline. CDR3: CASSPQLGGLRNEQFF. CDR3 bases: TGTGCCAGCAGCCCTCAACTGGGGGGACTGCGCAATGAGCAGTTCTTC.

This clonotype has a count of ten or more. V is TRBV7-8 and J is TRBJ1-1, with a tentative D call TRBD1 (6 bases). V dropped 2 bases and J dropped 11 bases, with 18 bases sitting between them. The V gene's germline CDR1 is SGHVS and CDR2 FQNEAQ. The CDR3 is 14 residues long. The CDR3 here is CASSLIQGGNGAFF. The CDR3 bases are TGTGCCAGCAGCTTAATACAGGGTGGAAATGGCGCTTTCTTT.

This clonotype was counted only a few times. This chain links TRBV6-2 or TRBV6-3 with TRBJ2-7; possible D gene TRBD1, 6 bases. The germline V gene has CDR1 MNHEY and CDR2 SVGEGT. V was shortened by 6 bases and J by 3 bases, with 15 bases between the two germline ends. CDR3 length: 14 amino acids. CDR3 in DNA: TGTGCCAGCAGACTAGACAGGCCCAGCTACGAGCAGTACTTC. Translation gives CASRLDRPSYEQYF.

The chain employs TRBV19 and TRBJ1-6, with 7 bases fitting TRBD1. The CDR3 sequence is 14 residues long. Per germline, CDR1 LNHDA and CDR2 SQIVND (reference sequence). After removal of 5 bases from V and 16 bases from J, the junction contained 14 bases not matched to a gene. CDR3 coding DNA: TGTGCCAGTAGTTGGCGGGACAGAGCCCTCGGGCTCCACTTT. Amino acid sequence: CASSWRDRALGLHF.

This clonotype was counted at least ten times. The genes are TRBV6-1 and TRBJ1-4; 7 positions agree with TRBD1. Germline V lookup: CDR1 MNHNS, CDR2 SASEGT. CDR3 length: 15 amino acids. V was clipped by 6 bases and J by 0 bases; unmatched bases: 4. In DNA form, the CDR3 reads TGTGCCAGCAGAAGACAGGGACCAACTAATGAAAAACTGTTTTTT. This sequence encodes CASRRQGPTNEKLFF.

The chain links TRBV12-3 or TRBV12-4 to TRBJ2-3; 7 bases are shared with TRBD2. The J segment lost 0 bases and the V segment lost 4 bases, leaving 7 bases of the junction unmatched. The CDR3 extends over 16 amino acids. The CDR3 DNA sequence: TGTGCCAGCAGTTCATTCCATAGCGGGAGCACAGATACGCAGTATTTT. Translating gives CASSSFHSGSTDTQYF.